Below are 32 T cell receptor beta chains sequenced from a single sample in a study of radiotherapy plus CTLA-4 blockade in lung cancer. Clones were read by immunoSEQ multiplex PCR, and TCRdb kept only the in-frame ones, dropping some. The sample lists 55,000 to 85,000 clones; around 77% were seen once. The sequencing here drew on peripheral blood, taken from a patient treated with radiotherapy plus ipilimumab. Receptor source: a human donor with non-small cell lung cancer whose response to radiotherapy plus ipilimumab could not be evaluated. Some clones in this sample may be carry-over from other donors' samples.

CDR3 sequence reads: CASSFGGQGGIQYF. CDR3 in DNA: TGTGCCAGCAGCTTCGGAGGGCAGGGTGGCATTCAGTACTTC. V gene TRBV5-4 combines with J gene TRBJ2-4; a possible D gene is TRBD2 (6 bases). With 2 bases removed from V and 9 bases from J, the gap between germline ends came to 15 bases. The V gene's germline CDR1 is SGHNT and CDR2 YYREEE (reference sequence). The CDR3 is made up of 14 amino acids.

The rearrangement joins TRBV28 to TRBJ2-7, with D perhaps matching TRBD1 (5 bases). Trimming pared 6 bases from V and 3 bases from J, leaving 18 bases between. This CDR3 has 15 amino acids. CDR1 and CDR2 (germline): MDHEN, SYDVKM. The CDR3 region has the DNA TGTGCCAGCAGGGAAAAGGCAGGGTTTTACTACGAGCAGTACTTC. Protein product: CASREKAGFYYEQYF.

This clone was found once. The gene calls are TRBV29-1 and TRBJ2-5, with 7 bases matching TRBD1. CDR1 and CDR2 from the germline V gene are SQVTM and ANQGSEA. CDR3 length: 12 residues. J was trimmed by 7 bases and V by 7 bases; bases with no gene match: 9. CDR3 coding DNA: TGCAGCGGATCACAGGGGCGCGGGACCCAGTACTTC. The encoded protein is CSGSQGRGTQYF.

V is TRBV28 and J is TRBJ1-3; D uncertain. The CDR3 length is 15 residues. Germline V gene lookup returns CDR1 MDHEN and CDR2 SYDVKM. V shed 3 bases and J shed 0 bases, with 9 bases lying between them. The CDR3 loop reads CASSLLRSSGNTIYF. DNA of the CDR3: TGTGCCAGCAGTTTGTTGCGGAGCTCTGGAAACACCATATATTTT. The full variable domain, completed using reference TRBV28 and TRBJ1-3, is DVKVTQSSRYLVKRTGEKVFLECVQDMDHENMFWYRQDPGLGLRLIYFSYDVKMKEKGDIPEGYSVSREKKERFSLILESASTNQTSMYLCASSLLRSSGNTIYFGEGSWLTVV.

The V and J genes are TRBV5-1 and TRBJ1-2, with D perhaps TRBD1 (6 bases). The CDR3 has 15 residues. Germline assignment: CDR1 SGHRS and CDR2 YFSETQ. Deletions cut 0 bases from V and 7 bases from J, with 16 bases between. CDR3 in DNA: TGCGCCAGCAGCTTGGGTGTAGGGGGAATATCTGGCTACACCTTC. Translation: CASSLGVGGISGYTF.

The rearrangement links TRBV5-1 to TRBJ1-6; 7 bases are a match to TRBD1. J gave up 9 bases and V 3 bases, and 12 bases lay outside the gene matches. Per the germline V gene, CDR1 is SGHRS and CDR2 is YFSETQ. The CDR3 extends over 16 amino acids. In DNA, the CDR3 is TGCGCCAGCAGCTATCTTGAGGACAGGACGGGTTCACCCCTCCACTTT. Protein: CASSYLEDRTGSPLHF.

The chain combines TRBV5-1 with TRBJ2-5, with D possibly TRBD1 on 5 matching bases. CDR3 length: 14 amino acids. Trimming removed 0 bases from V and 2 bases from J, with 8 bases in between. The V gene's germline CDR1 is SGHRS and CDR2 YFSETQ. The CDR3 sequence is CASSLDGQQETQYF. The DNA of the CDR3 is TGCGCCAGCAGCTTGGACGGACAACAAGAGACCCAGTACTTC.

The gene calls are TRBV7-9 and TRBJ2-5; D call uncertain. The germline V and J ends were trimmed by 4 bases and 5 bases, with 11 bases remaining between them. This CDR3 is 13 amino acids long. The germline CDR1 and CDR2 sequences are SEHNR and FQNEAQ (reference sequence). Here the CDR3 reads CASSSSEEETQYF. In nucleotides, the CDR3 is TGTGCCAGCAGCTCAAGTGAAGAGGAGACCCAGTACTTC.

The V call is TRBV7-2, the J call TRBJ1-1; 11 bases are shared with TRBD1. CDR1 is SGHTA and CDR2 is FQGNSA in the germline V gene. The CDR3 is made up of 15 amino acids. V was pared by 6 bases and J by 10 bases, with 13 bases of the junction left unmatched. The CDR3 DNA follows: TGTGCCAGCAGTTTCGCCTCCGGACAGGGGGCTGGAGCTTTCTTT. This sequence encodes CASSFASGQGAGAFF.

The J gene is TRBJ2-3, the V gene TRBV27; D is undetermined. The CDR3 is made up of 14 amino acids. Germline V gene data show CDR1 as MNHEY and CDR2 as SMNVEV (reference sequence). Between the trimmed V and J ends, which lost 4 bases and 4 bases, there was a span of 12 bases. CDR3: CASSSRRRSDTQYF. The CDR3 DNA follows: TGTGCCAGCAGTTCTAGAAGGAGATCAGATACGCAGTATTTT.

This clone occurred a few times. The chain is built from TRBV4-1 and TRBJ1-1; D uncertain. From germline, CDR1 is MGHRA and CDR2 YSYEKL. The length of the CDR3 is 13 residues. The V end was cut by 0 bases, the J end by 4 bases, with 6 bases between. CDR3 protein: CASSQDTVTEAFF. DNA of the CDR3: TGCGCCAGCAGCCAAGACACAGTCACTGAAGCTTTCTTT.

The V gene is TRBV5-6, the J gene TRBJ1-1; no clear D gene. CDR1 is SGHDT, CDR2 YYEEEE, per germline. V lost 1 base to trimming and J lost 1 base, with 5 bases between them. The CDR3 is made up of 13 amino acids. CDR3 DNA sequence: TGTGCCAGCAGCTTGCGTCCGAACACTGAAGCTTTCTTT. Amino acid sequence: CASSLRPNTEAFF.

J is TRBJ2-5 and V is TRBV27; 7 positions agree with TRBD2. This CDR3 has 13 amino acids. Trimming cost V 2 bases and J 3 bases; bases outside gene matches: 0. Germline V gives CDR1 MNHEY, CDR2 SMNVEV (reference sequence). The CDR3 region has the DNA TGTGCCAGCAGTTTACTAGCGGAAGAGACCCAGTACTTC. It encodes CASSLLAEETQYF.

The rearrangement uses TRBV6-5 and TRBJ1-5, with TRBD1 as a possible D gene (5 bases). V was clipped by 5 bases and J by 11 bases, with 13 bases between them. Germline CDR1 MNHEY, CDR2 SVGAGI. There are 12 residues in the CDR3. CDR3 DNA: TGTGCCAGCAGTGAAGGGGTTAAGGCCCAGCATTTT. This encodes CASSEGVKAQHF.

The rearrangement uses TRBV7-8 and TRBJ1-5, with D tentatively TRBD1 (5 bases). The V and J ends lost 0 bases and 4 bases respectively, with 10 bases between them. The CDR3 length is 15 residues. CDR1 and CDR2 (germline): SGHVS, FQNEAQ. CDR3 bases: TGTGCCAGCAGCTTAGCTTGGAGGGGAAATCAGCCCCAGCATTTT. This codes for CASSLAWRGNQPQHF.

The chain employs TRBV5-4 and TRBJ2-2; 7 bases fit TRBD1. The ends lost 3 bases at V and 2 bases at J; junction bases unmatched: 4. The CDR3 runs 15 residues. The V gene's germline CDR1 is SGHNT and CDR2 YYREEE (reference sequence). The CDR3 region has the DNA TGTGCCAGCAGCTCTCACAGGGGAAACACCGGGGAGCTGTTTTTT. Encoded protein: CASSSHRGNTGELFF.

J is TRBJ2-4 and V is TRBV7-9; no reliable D call. Germline CDR1 reads SEHNR; CDR2 reads FQNEAQ (reference sequence). V was trimmed by 3 bases and J by 2 bases, leaving 8 bases between them. This CDR3 has 14 residues. Here the CDR3 reads CASSFSGSKNIQYF. CDR3 coding DNA: TGTGCCAGCAGCTTCTCCGGGTCCAAAAACATTCAGTACTTC.

The rearrangement links TRBV7-2 to TRBJ2-7, with 8 positions matching TRBD1. The germline V gene encodes CDR1 SGHTA and CDR2 FQGNSA. This CDR3 region has 15 residues. V was pared by 5 bases and J by 4 bases, with 10 bases of the junction left unmatched. The CDR3 nucleotides read TGTGCCAGCAGCCCTACAGGGGGATATCTTTACGAGCAGTACTTC. Its translation: CASSPTGGYLYEQYF.

V and J are TRBV6-1 and TRBJ1-2; 7 bases fit TRBD1. CDR3 length equals 13 residues. Germline-derived CDR1 and CDR2 are MNHNS and SASEGT. The junction had 7 bases not matched to a gene; V was cut back by 6 bases and J by 6 bases. CDR3 bases: TGTGCCAGCAGCTTAACAGGGGCAGATGGCTACACCTTC. Encoded protein: CASSLTGADGYTF.

V is TRBV7-9 and J is TRBJ1-1; D is unclear. Between the trimmed V and J ends, which lost 1 base and 4 bases, there was a span of 16 bases. The CDR3 is 16 amino acids. Per germline, CDR1 SEHNR and CDR2 FQNEAQ (reference sequence). The CDR3 protein is CASSLEYGVRGTEAFF. CDR3 coding DNA: TGTGCCAGCAGCTTAGAGTACGGGGTTAGAGGCACTGAAGCTTTCTTT.

V gene TRBV2 combines with J gene TRBJ1-5; 10 nucleotides match TRBD1. The CDR3 consists of 14 residues. The V segment lost 10 bases and the J segment 6 bases; nucleotides outside the gene matches: 9. CDR1 and CDR2 from the germline V gene are SNHLY and FYNNEI. The CDR3 region is CATIQDRGTQPQHF. The CDR3 DNA reads TGTGCCACAATCCAGGACAGGGGGACTCAGCCCCAGCATTTT.

The chain carries TRBV28 and TRBJ2-7; 10 bases agree with TRBD1. Germline lookup yields CDR1 MDHEN and CDR2 SYDVKM. Trimming took 6 bases from V and 2 from J; bases not matched to a gene: 4. The CDR3 is 14 residues long. The chain's CDR3 is CASSLGQGAYEQYF. Here the CDR3 DNA reads TGTGCCAGCAGCCTCGGACAGGGGGCCTACGAGCAGTACTTC.

The chain couples TRBV7-9 to TRBJ2-2; D unclear. The V and J ends lost 3 bases and 0 bases respectively, with 8 bases between them. The CDR3 spans 15 residues. Germline CDR1 reads SEHNR; CDR2 reads FQNEAQ (reference sequence). The CDR3 here is CASSFPFPNTGELFF. DNA for the CDR3: TGTGCCAGCAGCTTTCCATTCCCGAACACCGGGGAGCTGTTTTTT.

This clone was recorded once. The V gene is TRBV7-3, the J gene TRBJ2-4; 7 nucleotides align to TRBD2. Looked up from germline, CDR1 is SGHTA and CDR2 is FQGTGA. The CDR3 sequence is 16 residues long. Trimming removed 1 base from V and 6 bases from J; junction bases left unmatched: 9. This chain's CDR3 is CASSLKGGQEINIQYF. The CDR3 region has the DNA TGTGCCAGCAGCTTAAAGGGAGGGCAGGAGATAAACATTCAGTACTTC.

This clone has more than one count but fewer than ten. The rearrangement links TRBV27 to TRBJ2-1, with 15 nucleotides matching TRBD2. The V and J ends lost 5 bases and 4 bases, in that order; junction bases with no gene match: 6. Germline lookup yields CDR1 MNHEY and CDR2 SMNVEV (reference sequence). This CDR3 comprises 17 residues. The CDR3 protein is CASSTTGTSGGYNEQFF. CDR3 nucleotide sequence: TGTGCCAGCAGTACAACCGGGACTAGCGGGGGGTACAATGAGCAGTTCTTC.

V is TRBV2 and J is TRBJ1-4, with 9 bases lining up with TRBD1. Trimming took 4 bases from V and 0 from J; bases not matched to a gene: 6. The germline V gene encodes CDR1 SNHLY and CDR2 FYNNEI. CDR3 length equals 17 residues. The CDR3 loop is CASSGDRVLATNEKLFF. The CDR3 coding sequence is TGTGCCAGCAGTGGGGACAGGGTCCTTGCAACTAATGAAAAACTGTTTTTT.

The chain links TRBV5-1 to TRBJ1-2; D is possibly TRBD1 (6 bases). Germline CDR1 and CDR2: SGHRS and YFSETQ. This CDR3 contains 13 residues. The V and J ends lost 4 bases and 8 bases respectively, with 15 bases between them. The chain's CDR3 is CASSPTTGGGYTF. The CDR3 DNA sequence: TGCGCCAGCAGCCCGACGACAGGTGGGGGCTACACCTTC.

The chain is built from TRBV6-5 and TRBJ1-2; 11 bases match TRBD1. V shed 6 bases and J 7 bases; nucleotides not matched to a gene: 7. This CDR3 has 14 amino acids. CDR1 is MNHEY and CDR2 is SVGAGI in the germline V gene. CDR3 DNA sequence: TGTGCCAGCAGACCTGGGACAGGGGGTTTTGGCTACACCTTC. Translating gives CASRPGTGGFGYTF.

V gene TRBV5-1 combines with J gene TRBJ2-3; TRBD1 matches at 9 bases. The CDR3 totals 13 residues. V was pared by 3 bases and J by 4 bases, with 0 bases of the junction left unmatched. Germline loops: CDR1 SGHRS, CDR2 YFSETQ. The CDR3 here is CASSWTGADTQYF. CDR3 nucleotides: TGCGCCAGCAGCTGGACAGGGGCAGATACGCAGTATTTT. The full variable domain, with the rest looked up from reference TRBV5-1 and TRBJ2-3, is KAGVTQTPRYLIKTRGQQVTLSCSPISGHRSVSWYQQTPGQGLQFLFEYFSETQRNKGNFPGRFSGRQFSNSRSEMNVSTLELGDSALYLCASSWTGADTQYFGPGTRLTVL.

V and J are TRBV2 and TRBJ2-2; 8 bases are a match to TRBD1. The germline gives CDR1 SNHLY, CDR2 FYNNEI. J lost 7 bases, V lost 5 bases, and 9 bases had no gene match. The length of the CDR3 is 15 residues. CDR3 DNA sequence: TGTGCCAGCAGTCCTCAGGGGGCTAAGGTCGGGGAGCTGTTTTTT. Amino acids: CASSPQGAKVGELFF.

This clone was seen a handful of times. The J gene is TRBJ1-2, the V gene TRBV5-6; 8 nucleotides match TRBD1. This CDR3 has 15 amino acids. With 2 bases clipped from V and 7 bases from J, the junction kept 10 bases outside the gene matches. CDR1 SGHDT and CDR2 YYEEEE come from the germline V gene. The CDR3 loop reads CASSFEAGGRRGYTF. DNA for the CDR3: TGTGCCAGCAGCTTTGAGGCAGGGGGCCGACGTGGCTACACCTTC.

The gene calls are TRBV5-4 and TRBJ2-1, with 8 bases that match TRBD2. The germline V gene encodes CDR1 SGHNT and CDR2 YYREEE (reference sequence). Trimming at V came to 0 bases and at J to 0 bases, leaving 2 bases not matched to a gene. This CDR3 region has 16 residues. This CDR3 reads CASSLAGGGSYNEQFF. The DNA of the CDR3 is TGTGCCAGCAGCTTGGCGGGGGGGGGCTCCTACAATGAGCAGTTCTTC.